This entry lists 10 T cell receptor beta chains sequenced from one sample in a study of cytomegalovirus exposure and HLA in healthy donors. This PCR relied on a set of 60 Vbeta primers and 13 Jbeta primers. Sequencing was performed with immunoSEQ multiplex PCR; in TCRdb, only in-frame clones are kept and a portion is missing. The sample carries tens of thousands of clones, 70% to 80% recorded once. Sequenced sample: PBMCs. All receptors come from a man aged 45 to 65 in good health and CMV-seropositive.

This chain uses TRBV9 with TRBJ2-3; 9 nucleotides align to TRBD2. The germline V gene has CDR1 SGDLS and CDR2 YYNGEE. V lost 4 bases, J lost 5 bases, and 8 bases stayed unmatched. This CDR3 is 15 amino acids long. CDR3 sequence (DNA): TGTGCCAGCAGCACCTTAGCGGGGGAAAGAGATACGCAGTATTTT. Its translation is CASSTLAGERDTQYF.

The gene calls are TRBV7-2 and TRBJ2-1; D possibly corresponds to TRBD1 (5 bases). CDR1 SGHTA and CDR2 FQGNSA come from the germline V gene. The CDR3 length is 15 residues. With 4 bases removed from V and 5 bases from J, the gap between germline ends came to 15 bases. This chain's CDR3 is CASSYSPTANNEQFF. In nucleotides, the CDR3 is TGTGCCAGCAGCTACTCTCCGACAGCTAACAATGAGCAGTTCTTC.

This clone occurred a few times. The chain employs TRBV23-1 and TRBJ1-1, with D tentatively TRBD1 (6 bases). TRBV23-1 has ORF status, its function being uncertain. Between the trimmed V and J ends, which lost 2 bases and 5 bases, there was a span of 21 bases. The CDR3 extends over 17 amino acids. CDR3 amino acids: CASSQLRTRQEATEAFF. The CDR3 nucleotides are TGCGCCAGCAGTCAACTACGCACCCGACAGGAGGCGACTGAAGCTTTCTTT.

The chain joins TRBV11-2 to TRBJ2-7; 8 bases map to TRBD1. Trimming took 1 base from V and 4 from J; bases not matched to a gene: 6. CDR3 size: 15 residues. In germline, CDR1 is SGHAT, CDR2 FQNNGV. DNA of the CDR3: TGTGCCAGCAGCTTAGGAGGACAGGGTGAATACGAGCAGTACTTC. This gives the protein CASSLGGQGEYEQYF.

This rearrangement joins TRBV9 to TRBJ2-1; possible D gene TRBD2, 6 bases. Germline values: CDR1 SGDLS, CDR2 YYNGEE. Trimming removed 0 bases from V and 0 bases from J, with 7 bases in between. This CDR3 region has 15 residues. This CDR3 is CASSVAGDSYNEQFF. DNA for the CDR3: TGTGCCAGCAGCGTAGCGGGGGACTCCTACAATGAGCAGTTCTTC.

This clone was detected only a few times. Given a much more abundant clone one base away, this may be a read error. This chain connects TRBV4-3 to TRBJ2-1; D not resolved. CDR1 and CDR2 from the germline V gene are LGHNA and YSLEER. This CDR3 has 17 amino acids. CDR3 amino acids: CACSQDMIVLISNEQFF. The CDR3, as DNA: TGCGCCTGCAGCCAAGATATGATCGTACTCATCTCCAATGAGCAGTTCTTC.

With regard to this clone: Other nucleotide sequences from this sample produce the same CDR3. The chain combines TRBV2 with TRBJ1-4; TRBD1 is a possible D gene (6 bases). Germline V CDR1 and CDR2: SNHLY, FYNNEI. V was pared by 7 bases and J by 0 bases, with 12 bases between. The CDR3 has 15 residues. The CDR3 protein is CASTRDTSTNEKLFF. The DNA for the CDR3 is TGTGCCAGCACCCGGGACACCTCAACTAATGAAAAACTGTTTTTT. Drawing the rest from reference TRBV2 and TRBJ1-4, the complete variable domain is EPEVTQTPSHQVTQMGQEVILRCVPISNHLYFYWYRQILGQKVEFLVSFYNNEISEKSEIFDDQFSVERPDGSNFTLKIRSTKLEDSAMYFCASTRDTSTNEKLFFGSGTQLSVL.

The sample holds many counts of this clone. CDR3 sequence reads: CASSTPRGAKTEAFF. The CDR3, as DNA: TGTGCCAGCAGTACACCCAGGGGCGCGAAGACTGAAGCTTTCTTT. This chain uses TRBV5-8 with TRBJ1-1; D may be TRBD1 (6 bases). The CDR3 totals 15 residues. The V end lost 5 bases, the J end lost 5 bases, and 19 bases lay between the germline ends. Per the germline V gene, CDR1 is SGHTS and CDR2 is YDEGEE.

This chain connects TRBV6-1 to TRBJ2-7, with D perhaps matching TRBD1 (5 bases). The germline V gene has CDR1 MNHNS and CDR2 SASEGT. V was shortened by 0 bases and J by 5 bases, with 17 bases between the two germline ends. This CDR3 has 16 residues. CDR3 sequence (DNA): TGTGCCAGCAGTGAAGCGGTAGGGGCCCAGTCCGACGAGCAGTACTTC. Its protein is CASSEAVGAQSDEQYF.

This chain uses TRBV7-8 with TRBJ2-1; TRBD2 agrees at 13 bases. CDR3 size: 18 residues. V trimming: 0 bases; J trimming: 0 bases; junction bases outside the gene matches: 2. Germline CDR1 and CDR2: SGHVS and FQNEAQ. This CDR3 is CASSLALAGGYSYNEQFF. The CDR3 DNA follows: TGTGCCAGCAGCTTAGCACTAGCGGGGGGGTACTCCTACAATGAGCAGTTCTTC.